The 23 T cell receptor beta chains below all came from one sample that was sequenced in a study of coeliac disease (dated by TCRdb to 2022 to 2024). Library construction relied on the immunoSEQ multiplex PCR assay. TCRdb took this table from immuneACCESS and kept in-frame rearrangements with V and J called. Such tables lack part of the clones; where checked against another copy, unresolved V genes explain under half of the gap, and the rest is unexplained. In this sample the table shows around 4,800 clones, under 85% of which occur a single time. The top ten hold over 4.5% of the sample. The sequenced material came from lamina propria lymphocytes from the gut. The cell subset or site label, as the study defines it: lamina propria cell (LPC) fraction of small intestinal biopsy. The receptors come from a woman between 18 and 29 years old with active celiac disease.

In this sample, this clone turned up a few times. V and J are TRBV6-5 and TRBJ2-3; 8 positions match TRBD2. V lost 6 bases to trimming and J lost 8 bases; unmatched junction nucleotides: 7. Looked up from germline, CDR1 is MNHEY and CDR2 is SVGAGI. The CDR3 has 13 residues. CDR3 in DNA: TGTGCCAGCAGCTGGGAGGCGGGGGGTACGCAGTATTTT. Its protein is CASSWEAGGTQYF.

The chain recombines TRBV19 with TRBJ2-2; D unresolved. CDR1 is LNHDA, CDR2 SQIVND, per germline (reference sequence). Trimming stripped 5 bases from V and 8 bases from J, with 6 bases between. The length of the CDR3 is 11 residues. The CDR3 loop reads CASSLTGELFF. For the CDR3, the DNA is TGTGCCAGTAGTTTGACTGGGGAGCTGTTTTTT.

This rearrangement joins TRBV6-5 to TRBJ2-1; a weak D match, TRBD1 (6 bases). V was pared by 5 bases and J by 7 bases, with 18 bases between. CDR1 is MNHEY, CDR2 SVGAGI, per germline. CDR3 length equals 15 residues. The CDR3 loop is CASSQQGLHTNEQFF. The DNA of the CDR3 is TGTGCCAGCAGTCAGCAGGGGCTTCACACGAATGAGCAGTTCTTC.

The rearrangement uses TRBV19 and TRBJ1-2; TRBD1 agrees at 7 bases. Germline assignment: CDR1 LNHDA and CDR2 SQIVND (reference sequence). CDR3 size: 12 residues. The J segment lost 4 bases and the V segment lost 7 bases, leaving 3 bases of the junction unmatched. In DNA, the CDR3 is TGTGCCAGTACCACAGGGGCCTATGGCTACACCTTC. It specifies CASTTGAYGYTF.

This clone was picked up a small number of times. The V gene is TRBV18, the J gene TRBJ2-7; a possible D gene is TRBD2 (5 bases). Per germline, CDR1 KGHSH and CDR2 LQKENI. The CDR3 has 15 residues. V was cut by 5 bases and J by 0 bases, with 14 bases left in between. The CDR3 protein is CASSAYRELSYEQYF. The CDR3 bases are TGTGCCAGCTCAGCTTACCGGGAACTCTCCTACGAGCAGTACTTC.

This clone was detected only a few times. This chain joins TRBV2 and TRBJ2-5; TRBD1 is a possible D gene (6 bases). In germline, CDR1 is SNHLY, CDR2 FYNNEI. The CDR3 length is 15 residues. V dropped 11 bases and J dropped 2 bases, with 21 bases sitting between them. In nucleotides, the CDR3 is TGTGCCGCTTTAGGGGGATGGGGGCCACAAGAGACCCAGTACTTC. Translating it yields CAALGGWGPQETQYF.

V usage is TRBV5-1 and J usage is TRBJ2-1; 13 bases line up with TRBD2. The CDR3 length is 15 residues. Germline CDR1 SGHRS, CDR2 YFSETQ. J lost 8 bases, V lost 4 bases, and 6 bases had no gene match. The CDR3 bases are TGCGCCAGCAGCGGGACTAGCGGGGTTTTCGATGAGCAGTTCTTC. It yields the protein CASSGTSGVFDEQFF. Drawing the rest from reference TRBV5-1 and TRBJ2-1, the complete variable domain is KAGVTQTPRYLIKTRGQQVTLSCSPISGHRSVSWYQQTPGQGLQFLFEYFSETQRNKGNFPGRFSGRQFSNSRSEMNVSTLELGDSALYLCASSGTSGVFDEQFFGPGTRLTVL.

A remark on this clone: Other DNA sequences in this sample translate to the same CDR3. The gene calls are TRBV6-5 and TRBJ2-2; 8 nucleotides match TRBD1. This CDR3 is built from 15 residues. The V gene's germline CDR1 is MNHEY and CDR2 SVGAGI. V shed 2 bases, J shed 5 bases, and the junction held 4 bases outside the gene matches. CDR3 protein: CASSYETGETGELFF. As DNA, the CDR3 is TGTGCCAGCAGTTACGAGACAGGGGAAACCGGGGAGCTGTTTTTT.

CDR3 loop: CASSEGSYEQYF. As DNA, the CDR3 is TGTGCCAGCTCAGAGGGATCCTACGAGCAGTACTTC. The chain recombines TRBV18 with TRBJ2-5, with a tentative D call TRBD2 (5 bases). TRBJ2-7 matches the DNA end more closely, so the J call is doubtful. There are 12 residues in the CDR3. CDR1 is KGHSH and CDR2 is LQKENI in the germline V gene.

The CDR3 sequence: CASSTGTGHFGYTF. CDR3 bases: TGTGCCAGCAGCACCGGGACAGGGCACTTTGGCTACACCTTC. The chain links TRBV6-5 to TRBJ1-2, with 9 nucleotides matching TRBD1. This CDR3 contains 14 residues. The germline V gene encodes CDR1 MNHEY and CDR2 SVGAGI. The junction had 9 bases not matched to a gene; V was cut back by 6 bases and J by 7 bases.

This CDR3 is CASSLKTMYNEQFF. CDR3 in DNA: TGTGCCAGCAGCTTAAAGACTATGTACAATGAGCAGTTCTTC. This chain connects TRBV11-1 to TRBJ2-1, with D tentatively TRBD2 (5 bases). Trimming stripped 2 bases from V and 4 bases from J, with 9 bases between. The CDR3 runs 14 residues. Germline CDR1 is SGHAT and CDR2 is FQDESV (reference sequence). The entire variable domain, with the rest obtained from reference TRBV11-1 and TRBJ2-1, is as follows: EAEVAQSPRYKITEKSQAVAFWCDPISGHATLYWYRQILGQGPELLVQFQDESVVDDSQLPKDRFSAERLKGVDSTLKIQPAELGDSAMYLCASSLKTMYNEQFFGPGTRLTVL.

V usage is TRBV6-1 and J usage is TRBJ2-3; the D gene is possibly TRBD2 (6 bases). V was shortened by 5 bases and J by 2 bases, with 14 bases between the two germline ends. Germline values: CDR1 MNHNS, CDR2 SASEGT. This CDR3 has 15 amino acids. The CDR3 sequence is CASSIERAPTDTQYF. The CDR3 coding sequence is TGTGCCAGCAGTATAGAGCGGGCGCCCACAGATACGCAGTATTTT.

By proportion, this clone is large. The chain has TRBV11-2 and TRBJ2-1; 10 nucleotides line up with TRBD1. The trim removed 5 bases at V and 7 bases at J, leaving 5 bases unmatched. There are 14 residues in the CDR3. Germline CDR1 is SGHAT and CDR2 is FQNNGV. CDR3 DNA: TGTGCCAGCAGCACCGGGACAGGGGATAATGAGCAGTTCTTC. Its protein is CASSTGTGDNEQFF.

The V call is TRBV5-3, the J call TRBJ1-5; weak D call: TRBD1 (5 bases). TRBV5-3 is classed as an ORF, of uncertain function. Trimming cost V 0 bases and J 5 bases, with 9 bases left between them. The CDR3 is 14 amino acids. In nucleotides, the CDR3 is TGTGCCAGAAGCTTGGCGGGGGGGGATCAGCCCCAGCATTTT. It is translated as CARSLAGGDQPQHF.

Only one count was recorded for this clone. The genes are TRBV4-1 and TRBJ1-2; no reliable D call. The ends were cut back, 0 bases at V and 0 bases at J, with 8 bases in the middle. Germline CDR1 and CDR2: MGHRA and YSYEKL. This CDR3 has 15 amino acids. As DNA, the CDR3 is TGCGCCAGCAGCCAAGACATGAGGACTAACTATGGCTACACCTTC. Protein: CASSQDMRTNYGYTF.

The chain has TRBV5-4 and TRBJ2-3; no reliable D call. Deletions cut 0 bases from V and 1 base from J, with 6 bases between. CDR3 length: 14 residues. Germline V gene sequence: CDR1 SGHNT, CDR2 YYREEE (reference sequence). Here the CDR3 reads CASSLGPGTDTQYF. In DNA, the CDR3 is TGTGCCAGCAGCTTGGGGCCAGGCACAGATACGCAGTATTTT.

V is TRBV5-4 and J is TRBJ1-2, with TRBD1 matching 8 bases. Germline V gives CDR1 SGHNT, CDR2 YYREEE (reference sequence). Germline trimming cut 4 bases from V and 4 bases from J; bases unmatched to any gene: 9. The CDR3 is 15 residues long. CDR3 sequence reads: CASSPNRGSSYGYTF. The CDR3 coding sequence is TGTGCCAGCAGCCCGAACAGGGGGAGTAGCTATGGCTACACCTTC.

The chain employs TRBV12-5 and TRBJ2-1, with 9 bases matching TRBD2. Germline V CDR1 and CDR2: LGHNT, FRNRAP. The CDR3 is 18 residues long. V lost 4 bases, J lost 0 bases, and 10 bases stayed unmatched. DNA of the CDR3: TGTGCTAGTGGTTCTGGTCGGACTAGCGCGGCCTCCTACAATGAGCAGTTCTTC. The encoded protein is CASGSGRTSAASYNEQFF. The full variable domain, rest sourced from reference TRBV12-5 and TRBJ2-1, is DARVTQTPRHKVTEMGQEVTMRCQPILGHNTVFWYRQTMMQGLELLAYFRNRAPLDDSGMPKDRFSAEMPDATLATLKIQPSEPRDSAVYFCASGSGRTSAASYNEQFFGPGTRLTVL.

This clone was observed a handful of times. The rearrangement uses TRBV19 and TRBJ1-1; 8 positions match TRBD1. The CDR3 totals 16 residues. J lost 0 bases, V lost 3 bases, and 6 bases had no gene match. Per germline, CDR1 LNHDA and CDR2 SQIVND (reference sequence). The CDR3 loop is CASSIGTGPMNTEAFF. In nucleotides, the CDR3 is TGTGCCAGTAGTATCGGGACAGGCCCTATGAACACTGAAGCTTTCTTT.

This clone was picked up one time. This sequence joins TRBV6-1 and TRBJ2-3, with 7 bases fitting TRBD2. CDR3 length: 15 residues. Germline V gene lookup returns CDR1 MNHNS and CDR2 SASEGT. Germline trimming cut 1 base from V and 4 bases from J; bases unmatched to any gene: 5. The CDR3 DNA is TGTGCCAGCAGTGAAGTTAGGGCGGGAGCAGATACGCAGTATTTT. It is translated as CASSEVRAGADTQYF.

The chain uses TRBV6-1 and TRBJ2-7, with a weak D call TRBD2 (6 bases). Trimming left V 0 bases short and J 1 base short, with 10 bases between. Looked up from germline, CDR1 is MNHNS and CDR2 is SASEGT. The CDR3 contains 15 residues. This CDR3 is CASSEAASASYEQYF. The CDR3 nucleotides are TGTGCCAGCAGTGAAGCGGCTAGCGCGTCCTACGAGCAGTACTTC.

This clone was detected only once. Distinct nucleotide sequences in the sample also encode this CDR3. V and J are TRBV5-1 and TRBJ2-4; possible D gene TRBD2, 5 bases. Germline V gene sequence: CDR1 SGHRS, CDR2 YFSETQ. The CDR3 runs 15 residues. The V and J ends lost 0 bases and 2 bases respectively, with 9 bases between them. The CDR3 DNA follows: TGCGCCAGCAGCTTGGAGTCGGGAACCAAAAACATTCAGTACTTC. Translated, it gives CASSLESGTKNIQYF.

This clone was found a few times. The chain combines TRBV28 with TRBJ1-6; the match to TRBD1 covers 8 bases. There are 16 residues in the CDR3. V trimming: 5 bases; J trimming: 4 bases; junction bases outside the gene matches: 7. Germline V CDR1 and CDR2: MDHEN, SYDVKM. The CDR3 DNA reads TGTGCCAGCAGTCCGGGGACAGGCCTATATAATTCACCCCTCCACTTT. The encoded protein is CASSPGTGLYNSPLHF.